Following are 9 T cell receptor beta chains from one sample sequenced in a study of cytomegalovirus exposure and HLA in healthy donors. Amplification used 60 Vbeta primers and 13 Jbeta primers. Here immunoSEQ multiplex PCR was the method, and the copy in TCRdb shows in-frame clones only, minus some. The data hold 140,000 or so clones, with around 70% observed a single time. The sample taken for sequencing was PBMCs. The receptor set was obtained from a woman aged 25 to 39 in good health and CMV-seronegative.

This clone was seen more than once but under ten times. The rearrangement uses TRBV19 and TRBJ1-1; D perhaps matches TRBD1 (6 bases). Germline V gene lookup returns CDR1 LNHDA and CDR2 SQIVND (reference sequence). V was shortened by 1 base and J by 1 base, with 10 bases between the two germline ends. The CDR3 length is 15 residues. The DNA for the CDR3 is TGTGCCAGTAGTATAGTTGGGGGCCGGAACACTGAAGCTTTCTTT. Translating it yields CASSIVGGRNTEAFF.

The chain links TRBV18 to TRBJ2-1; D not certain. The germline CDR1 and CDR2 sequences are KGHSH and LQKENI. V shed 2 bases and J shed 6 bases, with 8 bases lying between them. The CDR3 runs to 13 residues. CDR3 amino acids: CASSPAAFNEQFF. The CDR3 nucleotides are TGTGCCAGCTCACCAGCGGCCTTCAATGAGCAGTTCTTC.

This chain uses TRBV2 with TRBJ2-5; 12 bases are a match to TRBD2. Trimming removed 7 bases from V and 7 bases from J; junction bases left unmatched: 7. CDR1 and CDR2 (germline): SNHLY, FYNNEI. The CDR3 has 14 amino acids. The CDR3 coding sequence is TGTGCCAGCACCCCGGCTAGCGGGAGGGGGACCCAGTACTTC. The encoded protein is CASTPASGRGTQYF.

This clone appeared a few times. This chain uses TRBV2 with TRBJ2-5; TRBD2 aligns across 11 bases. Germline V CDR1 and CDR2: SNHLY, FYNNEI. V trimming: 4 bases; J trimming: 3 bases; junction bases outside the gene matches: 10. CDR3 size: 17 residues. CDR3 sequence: CASSGPTLTSGEETQYF. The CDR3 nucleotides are TGTGCCAGCAGTGGACCGACTTTGACTAGCGGGGAAGAGACCCAGTACTTC.

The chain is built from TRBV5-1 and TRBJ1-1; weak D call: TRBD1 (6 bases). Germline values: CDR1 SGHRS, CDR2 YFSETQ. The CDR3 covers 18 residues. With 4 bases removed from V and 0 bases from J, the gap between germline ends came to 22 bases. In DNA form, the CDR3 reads TGCGCCAGCAGCAAGGAGGGGGGGCGGTCGAGGATGAACACTGAAGCTTTCTTT. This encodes CASSKEGGRSRMNTEAFF.

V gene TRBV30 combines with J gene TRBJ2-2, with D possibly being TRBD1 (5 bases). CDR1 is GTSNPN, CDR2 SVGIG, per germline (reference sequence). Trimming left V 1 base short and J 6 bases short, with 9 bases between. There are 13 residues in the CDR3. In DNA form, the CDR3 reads TGTGCCTGGAGTGACTACAGGCCCGGGGAGCTGTTTTTT. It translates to CAWSDYRPGELFF.

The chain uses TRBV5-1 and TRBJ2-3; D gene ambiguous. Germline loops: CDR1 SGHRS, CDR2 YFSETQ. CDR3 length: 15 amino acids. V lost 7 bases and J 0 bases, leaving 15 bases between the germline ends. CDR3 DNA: TGCGCCAGCGCCCGACTTGATTCTAGCACAGATACGCAGTATTTT. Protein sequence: CASARLDSSTDTQYF. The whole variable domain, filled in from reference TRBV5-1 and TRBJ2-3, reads KAGVTQTPRYLIKTRGQQVTLSCSPISGHRSVSWYQQTPGQGLQFLFEYFSETQRNKGNFPGRFSGRQFSNSRSEMNVSTLELGDSALYLCASARLDSSTDTQYFGPGTRLTVL.

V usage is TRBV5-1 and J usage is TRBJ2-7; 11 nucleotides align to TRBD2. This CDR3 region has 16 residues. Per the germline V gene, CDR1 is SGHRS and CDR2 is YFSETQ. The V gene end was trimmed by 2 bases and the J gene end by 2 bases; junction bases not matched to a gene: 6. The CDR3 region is CASSFLTSGTTYEQYF. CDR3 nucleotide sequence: TGCGCCAGCAGCTTCCTGACTAGCGGGACTACCTACGAGCAGTACTTC.

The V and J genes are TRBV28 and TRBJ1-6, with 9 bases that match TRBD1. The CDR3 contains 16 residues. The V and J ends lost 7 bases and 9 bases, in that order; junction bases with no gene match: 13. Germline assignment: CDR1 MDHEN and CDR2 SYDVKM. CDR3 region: CASTHGAGTGSSPLHF. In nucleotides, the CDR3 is TGTGCCAGCACGCACGGCGCCGGGACAGGGAGTTCACCCCTCCACTTT.